This T cell receptor beta chain stems from a study of blood T cell repertoires in COVID-19. Study-wide background: Material from acute and convalescent COVID-19 was sourced from the United States, Italy and Spain. PBMCs, B-cell-depleted T cells, or T cells provided the cDNA or gDNA that made up the material.

Per germline, CDR1 LGHDT and CDR2 YNNKEL (reference sequence). V lost 0 bases and J lost 5, with 4 bases in between. The CDR3 loop spans 13 amino acids. In the authors' methods: Estimated nucleated cell counts came from reference gene primer amplification. TCRdb keeps only in-frame clones here, not all; method: immunoSEQ multiplex PCR. V, J and clone size are those of that table, while D and trimming were read from the DNA. This sample has under 250,000 clones, with about 92% found just once. The chain joins TRBV3-1 (or the pseudogene TRBV3-2) to TRBJ2-2; D remains unclear. Sequenced material: peripheral blood. The receptor was isolated from a man aged 30 to 45 with acute or convalescent COVID-19. CDR3 residues: CASSQDSTGELFF. The CDR3 DNA sequence: TGTGCCAGCAGCCAAGACAGTACCGGGGAGCTGTTTTTT.